The 19 T cell receptor beta chains listed next were all sequenced from one sample in a study of blood T cell repertoires in COVID-19. Measured with immunoSEQ multiplex PCR; TCRdb has only the in-frame clones, and not every one. There are over 55,000 clones in the sample; 91% occur only once, and 7% to 9% lies in the top ten. Sequencing input: peripheral blood. These receptors all come from a human donor in a cohort sampled during active COVID-19.

Concerning this clone itself: The junction and the germline gene differ at one end; a read error may be behind it. The chain links TRBV11-3 to TRBJ2-5; no clear D. The CDR3 covers 14 residues. Germline V gene lookup returns CDR1 SGHNT and CDR2 YENEEA. CDR3 amino acids: CASSLELRQETQYF. CDR3 sequence (DNA): TGTGCCAGCAGCCTAGAATTGAGGCAAGAGACCCAGTACTTC.

The V gene is TRBV5-1, the J gene TRBJ1-2, with D unclear. In germline, CDR1 is SGHRS, CDR2 YFSETQ. This CDR3 spans 13 amino acids. Between the trimmed V and J ends, which lost 5 bases and 3 bases, there was a span of 11 bases. In DNA form, the CDR3 reads TGCGCCAGCAGGCCCGGGATTGACTATGGCTACACCTTC. The encoded protein is CASRPGIDYGYTF. Combining the CDR3 with reference TRBV5-1 and TRBJ1-2 gives the whole variable domain KAGVTQTPRYLIKTRGQQVTLSCSPISGHRSVSWYQQTPGQGLQFLFEYFSETQRNKGNFPGRFSGRQFSNSRSEMNVSTLELGDSALYLCASRPGIDYGYTFGSGTRLTVV.

Of note for this clone: The sample contains more than one DNA sequence encoding this CDR3. This chain joins TRBV9 and TRBJ2-7; 7 positions match TRBD1. V was pared by 0 bases and J by 0 bases, with 0 bases of the junction left unmatched. The CDR3 contains 14 residues. Germline values: CDR1 SGDLS, CDR2 YYNGEE. This CDR3 reads CASSVGDSSYEQYF. The CDR3 DNA reads TGTGCCAGCAGCGTAGGGGACAGCTCCTACGAGCAGTACTTC.

The J gene is TRBJ2-7, the V gene TRBV5-1, with 8 bases that match TRBD1. CDR3 size: 16 residues. V dropped 3 bases and J dropped 0; count of bases not matched to a gene: 8. From germline, CDR1 is SGHRS and CDR2 YFSETQ. Here the CDR3 reads CASSSTQGVLSYEQYF. CDR3 coding DNA: TGCGCCAGCAGCTCTACACAGGGGGTCCTCTCCTACGAGCAGTACTTC.

The genes are TRBV27 and TRBJ1-1, with a tentative D call TRBD1 (6 bases). CDR3 length equals 11 residues. Trimming removed 6 bases at V and 11 bases at J, with 13 bases between. CDR1 is MNHEY, CDR2 SMNVEV, per germline (reference sequence). CDR3 loop: CASSSGGAAFF. The CDR3 nucleotides read TGTGCCAGCAGCTCCGGGGGGGCGGCTTTCTTT.

This clone occurred once. The rearrangement joins TRBV2 to TRBJ1-5, with 7 bases lining up with TRBD1. The CDR3 loop spans 13 amino acids. CDR1 and CDR2 (germline): SNHLY, FYNNEI. V lost 3 bases, J lost 6 bases, and 2 bases stayed unmatched. CDR3 sequence reads: CASSDSGGQPQHF. CDR3 sequence (DNA): TGTGCCAGCAGTGATTCAGGGGGTCAGCCCCAGCATTTT.

The J gene is TRBJ2-6, the V gene TRBV27; a weak D match, TRBD2 (5 bases). CDR1 is MNHEY, CDR2 SMNVEV, per germline (reference sequence). This CDR3 region has 16 residues. Trimming took 2 bases from V and 0 from J, leaving 8 bases between them. The chain's CDR3 is CASSLEGFSGANVLTF. CDR3 coding DNA: TGTGCCAGCAGTTTAGAGGGCTTCTCTGGGGCCAACGTCCTGACTTTC.

The J gene is TRBJ2-5, the V gene TRBV18; 9 bases are shared with TRBD1. CDR1 KGHSH and CDR2 LQKENI come from the germline V gene. After removal of 4 bases from V and 0 bases from J, the junction contained 0 bases not matched to a gene. This CDR3 is built from 14 residues. CDR3 in amino acids: CASSRDRDQETQYF. DNA for the CDR3: TGTGCCAGCTCACGGGACAGGGACCAAGAGACCCAGTACTTC.

CDR3 nucleotides: TGTGCCAGCAGCTTCCGACAGGTGAGCCCTGAAGCTTTCTTT. It is translated as CASSFRQVSPEAFF. V is TRBV5-5 and J is TRBJ1-1, with a tentative D call TRBD1 (6 bases). V was clipped by 2 bases and J by 6 bases, with 14 bases between them. Germline V gives CDR1 SGHKS, CDR2 YYEKEE (reference sequence). CDR3 size: 14 residues.

The rearrangement uses TRBV27 and TRBJ1-2, with D maybe TRBD1 (5 bases). Germline loops: CDR1 MNHEY, CDR2 SMNVEV (reference sequence). The CDR3 totals 15 residues. The V gene lost 6 bases and the J gene lost 7 bases, with 21 bases spanning the gap. The CDR3 loop reads CASRGPLRGVVGYTF. As DNA, the CDR3 is TGTGCCAGCAGAGGACCACTCCGGGGGGTGGTTGGCTACACCTTC.

The CDR3 DNA sequence: TGTGCCAGCAGCCCTGGGGGGGGGACAGGATCTTACGAGCAGTACTTC. Translating gives CASSPGGGTGSYEQYF. V usage is TRBV9 and J usage is TRBJ2-7; D perhaps matches TRBD1 (8 bases). Looked up from germline, CDR1 is SGDLS and CDR2 is YYNGEE. V gave up 4 bases and J gave up 4 bases, with 21 bases separating them. The CDR3 extends over 16 amino acids.

The chain couples TRBV5-6 to TRBJ1-5; tentatively, D is TRBD1 (5 bases). Trimming shortened V by 0 bases and J by 4 bases, and 14 bases separated the two germline ends. Per the germline V gene, CDR1 is SGHDT and CDR2 is YYEEEE. The CDR3 has 16 residues. As DNA, the CDR3 is TGTGCCAGCAGCTTGGCGCGCGCGGGACCGAATCAGCCCCAGCATTTT. This encodes CASSLARAGPNQPQHF.

The chain couples TRBV19 to TRBJ1-2, with 8 nucleotides matching TRBD1. This CDR3 is 13 amino acids long. Looked up from germline, CDR1 is LNHDA and CDR2 is SQIVND (reference sequence). J lost 8 bases, V lost 4 bases, and 6 bases had no gene match. CDR3 DNA: TGTGCCAGTAGTACGACAGGGGACAGCGGCTACACCTTC. The encoded protein is CASSTTGDSGYTF.

The gene calls are TRBV7-2 and TRBJ2-7, with TRBD2 matching 12 bases. The germline CDR1 and CDR2 sequences are SGHTA and FQGNSA. The CDR3 runs to 17 residues. J lost 3 bases, V lost 0 bases, and 6 bases had no gene match. Here the CDR3 DNA reads TGTGCCAGCAGCTTAGCGTACGGACTAGCGGGGAGCTACGAGCAGTACTTC. Translating gives CASSLAYGLAGSYEQYF.

The chain carries TRBV9 and TRBJ1-4; 10 nucleotides match TRBD1. Germline V gene data show CDR1 as SGDLS and CDR2 as YYNGEE. The CDR3 has 16 residues. J lost 7 bases, V lost 3 bases, and 9 bases had no gene match. Written as DNA, the CDR3 is TGTGCCAGCAGCGCACCCGGGACAGGGGAGGGTGAAAAACTGTTTTTT. This encodes CASSAPGTGEGEKLFF.

The rearrangement uses TRBV28 and TRBJ1-2; 8 bases line up with TRBD1. The CDR3 contains 14 residues. CDR1 and CDR2 from the germline V gene are MDHEN and SYDVKM. V was pared by 6 bases and J by 2 bases, with 5 bases of the junction left unmatched. The CDR3 here is CASSPGQENYGYTF. CDR3 DNA sequence: TGTGCCAGCAGCCCGGGACAGGAAAACTATGGCTACACCTTC.

The genes are TRBV27 and TRBJ2-7; possibly TRBD2 for D (7 bases). Trimming cost V 5 bases and J 4 bases, with 12 bases left between them. The CDR3 extends over 13 amino acids. Germline loops: CDR1 MNHEY, CDR2 SMNVEV (reference sequence). DNA for the CDR3: TGTGCCAGCAGTCGCAGGGGAGGGTACGAGCAGTACTTC. Its translation is CASSRRGGYEQYF.

The gene calls are TRBV28 and TRBJ2-4; D gene uncertain. Looked up from germline, CDR1 is MDHEN and CDR2 is SYDVKM. Trimming removed 3 bases from V and 3 bases from J, with 9 bases in between. There are 14 residues in the CDR3. This CDR3 is CASSFREDKNIQYF. In nucleotides, the CDR3 is TGTGCCAGCAGTTTCCGCGAGGACAAAAACATTCAGTACTTC.

V gene TRBV28 combines with J gene TRBJ1-2, with D hard to call. V lost 2 bases and J 4 bases, leaving 14 bases between the germline ends. The CDR3 covers 15 residues. Per germline, CDR1 MDHEN and CDR2 SYDVKM. The CDR3: CASSLIGEGAYGYTF. The DNA of the CDR3 is TGTGCCAGCAGTTTAATCGGGGAGGGTGCCTATGGCTACACCTTC.